This T cell receptor beta chain came from a study of blood T cell repertoires in COVID-19. Study details: From T cells, B-cell-depleted T cells, or PBMCs came the material, which was cDNA or gDNA.

The ends were cut back, 1 base at V and 5 bases at J, with 11 bases in the middle. The CDR3 consists of 15 residues. Per germline, CDR1 SGHTA and CDR2 FQGTGA. Generated by immunoSEQ multiplex PCR, the TCRdb table keeps only in-frame clones and is missing some. The table records about 230,000 clones, 70% to 90% of them present only once. The receptor was derived from a man between 45 and 60 years old with COVID-19, enrolled during active disease. Sequences were obtained from peripheral blood. The chain combines TRBV7-3 with TRBJ1-4; a weak D match, TRBD1 (6 bases). CDR3 sequence: CASSLNPGENEKLFF. CDR3 in DNA: TGTGCCAGCAGCTTAAACCCAGGGGAGAATGAAAAACTGTTTTTT.